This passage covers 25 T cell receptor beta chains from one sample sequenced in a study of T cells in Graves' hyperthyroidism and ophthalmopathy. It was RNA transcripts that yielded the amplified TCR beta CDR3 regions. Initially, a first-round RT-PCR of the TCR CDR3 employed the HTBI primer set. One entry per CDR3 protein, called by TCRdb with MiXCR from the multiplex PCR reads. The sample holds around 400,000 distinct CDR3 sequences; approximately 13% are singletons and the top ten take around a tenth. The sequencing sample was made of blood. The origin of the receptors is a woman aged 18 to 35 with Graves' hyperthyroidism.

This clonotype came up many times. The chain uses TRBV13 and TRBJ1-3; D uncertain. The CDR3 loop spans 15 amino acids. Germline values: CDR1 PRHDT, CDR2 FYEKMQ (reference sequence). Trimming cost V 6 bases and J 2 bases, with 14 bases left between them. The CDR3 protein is CASSLLLGPGNTIYF. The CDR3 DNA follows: TGTGCCAGCAGTTTGCTCTTGGGCCCTGGAAACACCATATATTTT.

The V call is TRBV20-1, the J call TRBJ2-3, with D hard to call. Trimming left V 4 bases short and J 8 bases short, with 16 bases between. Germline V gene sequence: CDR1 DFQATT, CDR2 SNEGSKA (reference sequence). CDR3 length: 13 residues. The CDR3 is CSANIASGATQYF. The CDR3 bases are TGCAGTGCTAATATCGCTTCGGGCGCTACGCAGTATTTT.

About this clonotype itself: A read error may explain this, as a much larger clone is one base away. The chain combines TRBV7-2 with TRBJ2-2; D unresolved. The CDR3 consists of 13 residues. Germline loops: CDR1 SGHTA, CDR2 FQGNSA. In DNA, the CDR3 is TGTGCCAGCGGCTTAGATCCCCAGGGGGAGCTGTTTTTT. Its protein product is CASGLDPQGELFF.

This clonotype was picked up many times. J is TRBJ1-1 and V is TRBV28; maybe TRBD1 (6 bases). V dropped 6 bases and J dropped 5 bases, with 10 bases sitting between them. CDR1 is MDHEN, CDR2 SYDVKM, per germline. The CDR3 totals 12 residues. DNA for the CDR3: TGTGCCAGCAGCACAGGGTATACTGAAGCTTTCTTT. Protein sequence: CASSTGYTEAFF.

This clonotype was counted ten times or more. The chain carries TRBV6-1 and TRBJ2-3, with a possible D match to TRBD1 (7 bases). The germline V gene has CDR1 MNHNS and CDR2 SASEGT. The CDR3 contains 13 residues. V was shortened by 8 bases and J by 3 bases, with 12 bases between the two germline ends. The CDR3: CASQSGGTDTQYF. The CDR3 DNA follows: TGTGCCAGCCAGTCAGGGGGGACAGATACGCAGTATTTT.

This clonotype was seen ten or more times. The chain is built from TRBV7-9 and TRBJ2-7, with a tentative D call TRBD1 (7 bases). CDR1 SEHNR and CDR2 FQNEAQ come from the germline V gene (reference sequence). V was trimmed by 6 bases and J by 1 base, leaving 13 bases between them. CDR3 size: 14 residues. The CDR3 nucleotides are TGTGCCAGCAGTCCAGGGGGGATTTCCTACGAGCAGTACTTC. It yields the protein CASSPGGISYEQYF.

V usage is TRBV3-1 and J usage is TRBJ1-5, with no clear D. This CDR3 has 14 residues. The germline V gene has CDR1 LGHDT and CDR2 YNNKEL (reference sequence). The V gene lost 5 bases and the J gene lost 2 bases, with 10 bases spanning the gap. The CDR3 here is CASSITYGNQPQHF. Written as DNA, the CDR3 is TGTGCCAGCAGCATAACATATGGCAATCAGCCCCAGCATTTT.

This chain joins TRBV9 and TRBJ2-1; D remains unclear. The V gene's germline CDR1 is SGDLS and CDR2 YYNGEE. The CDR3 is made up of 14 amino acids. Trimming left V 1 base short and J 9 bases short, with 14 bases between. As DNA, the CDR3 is TGTGCCAGCAGCGTACGGGTTGGCGGCGGTGAGCAGTTCTTC. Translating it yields CASSVRVGGGEQFF.

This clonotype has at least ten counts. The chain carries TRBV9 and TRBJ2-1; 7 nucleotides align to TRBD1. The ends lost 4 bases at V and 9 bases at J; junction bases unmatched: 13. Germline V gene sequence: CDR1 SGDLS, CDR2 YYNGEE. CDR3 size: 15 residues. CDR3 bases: TGTGCCAGCAGCCCCGAGCCGACAGGGTTTCGTGAGCAGTTCTTC. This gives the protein CASSPEPTGFREQFF.

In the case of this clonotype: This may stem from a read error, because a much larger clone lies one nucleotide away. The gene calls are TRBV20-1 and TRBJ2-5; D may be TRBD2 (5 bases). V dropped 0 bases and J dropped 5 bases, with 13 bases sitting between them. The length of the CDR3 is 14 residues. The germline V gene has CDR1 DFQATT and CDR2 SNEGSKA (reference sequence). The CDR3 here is CSARDQRDWETQYF. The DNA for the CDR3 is TGCAGTGCTAGAGATCAACGGGATTGGGAGACCCAGTACTTC.

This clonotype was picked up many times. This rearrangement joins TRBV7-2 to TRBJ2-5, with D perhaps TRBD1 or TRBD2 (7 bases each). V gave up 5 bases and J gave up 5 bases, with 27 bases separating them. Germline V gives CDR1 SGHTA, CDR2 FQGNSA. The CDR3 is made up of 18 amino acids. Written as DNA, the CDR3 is TGTGCCAGCAGCATCCGTACGCGCAGGGGGGGCGGTTTGGAGACCCAGTACTTC. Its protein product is CASSIRTRRGGGLETQYF.

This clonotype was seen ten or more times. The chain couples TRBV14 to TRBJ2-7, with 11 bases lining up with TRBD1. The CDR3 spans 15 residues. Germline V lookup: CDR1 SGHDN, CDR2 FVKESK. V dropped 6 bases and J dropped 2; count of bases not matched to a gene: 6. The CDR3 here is CASSGGQGAAYEQYF. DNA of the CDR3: TGTGCCAGCAGTGGCGGACAGGGGGCAGCCTACGAGCAGTACTTC.

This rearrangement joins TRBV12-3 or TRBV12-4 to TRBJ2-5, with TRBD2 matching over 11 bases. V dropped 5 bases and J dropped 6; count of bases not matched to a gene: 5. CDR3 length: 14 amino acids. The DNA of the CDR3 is TGTGCCAGCAGTGCTAGCGGGGGGCAGCAGACCCAGTACTTC. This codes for CASSASGGQQTQYF.

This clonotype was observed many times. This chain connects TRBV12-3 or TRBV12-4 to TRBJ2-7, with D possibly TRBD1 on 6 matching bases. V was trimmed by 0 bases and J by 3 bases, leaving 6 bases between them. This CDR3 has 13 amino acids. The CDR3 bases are TGTGCCAGCAGTTTAGCGGACAGCTACGAGCAGTACTTC. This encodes CASSLADSYEQYF.

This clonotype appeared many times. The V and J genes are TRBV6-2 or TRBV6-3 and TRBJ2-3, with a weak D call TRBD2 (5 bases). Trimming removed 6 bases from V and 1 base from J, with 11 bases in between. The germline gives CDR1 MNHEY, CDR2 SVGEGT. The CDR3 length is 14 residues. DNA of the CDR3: TGTGCCAGCAGGGCCGGGCGGGGCACAGATACGCAGTATTTT. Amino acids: CASRAGRGTDTQYF.

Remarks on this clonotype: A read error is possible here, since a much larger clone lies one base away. The chain's CDR3 is CASSILGVAGVVGELFF. CDR3 bases: TGTGCCAGCAGTATCCTCGGGGTAGCGGGCGTGGTCGGGGAGCTGTTTTTT. J is TRBJ2-2 and V is TRBV28; 7 bases match TRBD2. The CDR3 length is 17 residues. From germline, CDR1 is MDHEN and CDR2 SYDVKM. V lost 5 bases, J lost 7 bases, and 16 bases stayed unmatched.

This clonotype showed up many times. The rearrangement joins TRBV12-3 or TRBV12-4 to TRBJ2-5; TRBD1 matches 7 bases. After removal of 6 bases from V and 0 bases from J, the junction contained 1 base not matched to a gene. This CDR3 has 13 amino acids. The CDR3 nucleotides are TGTGCCAGCAGGACAGGGTACCAAGAGACCCAGTACTTC. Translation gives CASRTGYQETQYF.

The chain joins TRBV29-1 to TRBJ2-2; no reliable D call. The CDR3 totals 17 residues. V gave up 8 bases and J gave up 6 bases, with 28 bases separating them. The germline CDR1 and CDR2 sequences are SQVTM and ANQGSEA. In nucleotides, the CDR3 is TGCAGCTCTCTGCGATGGCCCATTGGCTTTAACGCCGGGGAGCTGTTTTTT. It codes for CSSLRWPIGFNAGELFF.

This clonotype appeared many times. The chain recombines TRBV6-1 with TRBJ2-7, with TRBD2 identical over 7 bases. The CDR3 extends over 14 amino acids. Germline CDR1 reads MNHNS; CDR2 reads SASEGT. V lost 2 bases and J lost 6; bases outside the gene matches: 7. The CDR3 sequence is CASSESGGALEQYF. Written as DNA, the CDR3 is TGTGCCAGCAGTGAATCGGGGGGTGCACTCGAGCAGTACTTC.

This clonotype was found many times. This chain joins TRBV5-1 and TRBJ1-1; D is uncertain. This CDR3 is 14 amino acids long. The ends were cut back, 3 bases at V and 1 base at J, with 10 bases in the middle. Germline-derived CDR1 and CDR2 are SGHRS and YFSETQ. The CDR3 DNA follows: TGCGCCAGCAGCTCTCTCCGGGGGAACACTGAAGCTTTCTTT. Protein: CASSSLRGNTEAFF.

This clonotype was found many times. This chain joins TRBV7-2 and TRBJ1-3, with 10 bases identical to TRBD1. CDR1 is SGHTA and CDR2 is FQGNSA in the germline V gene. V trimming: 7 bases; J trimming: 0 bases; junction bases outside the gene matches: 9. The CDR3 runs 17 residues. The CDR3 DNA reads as TGTGCCAGCACCCCAGGGACAGGGGCCGACTCTGGAAACACCATATATTTT. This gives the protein CASTPGTGADSGNTIYF.

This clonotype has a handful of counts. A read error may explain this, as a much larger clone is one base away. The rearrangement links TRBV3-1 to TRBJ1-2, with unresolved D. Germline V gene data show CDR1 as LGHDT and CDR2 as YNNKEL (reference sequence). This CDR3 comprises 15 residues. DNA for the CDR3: TGTGCCAGCAGCCAAGATTACAGAGGAAACTATGGCTGCACCTTC. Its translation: CASSQDYRGNYGCTF.

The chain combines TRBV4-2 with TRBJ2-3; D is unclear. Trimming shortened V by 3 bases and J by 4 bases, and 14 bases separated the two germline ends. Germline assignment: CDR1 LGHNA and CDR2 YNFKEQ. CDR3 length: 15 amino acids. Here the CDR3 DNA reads TGTGCCAGCAGCCACTCCCTAGGCGCGTCAGATACGCAGTATTTT. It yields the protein CASSHSLGASDTQYF.

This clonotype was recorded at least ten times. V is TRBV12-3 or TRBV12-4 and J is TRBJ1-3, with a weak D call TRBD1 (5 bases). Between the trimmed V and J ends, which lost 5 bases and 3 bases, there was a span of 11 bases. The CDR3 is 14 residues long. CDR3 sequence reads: CASSPDRLGNTIYF. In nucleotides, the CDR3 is TGTGCCAGCAGTCCCGACAGACTTGGAAACACCATATATTTT.

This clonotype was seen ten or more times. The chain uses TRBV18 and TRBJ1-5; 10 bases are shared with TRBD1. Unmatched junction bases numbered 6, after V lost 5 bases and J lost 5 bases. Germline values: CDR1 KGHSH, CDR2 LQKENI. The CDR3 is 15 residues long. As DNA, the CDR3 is TGTGCCAGCTCAGCGCGGGGGACAGGGGATCAGCCCCAGCATTTT. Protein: CASSARGTGDQPQHF. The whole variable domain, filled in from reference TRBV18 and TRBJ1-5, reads NAGVMQNPRHLVRRRGQEARLRCSPMKGHSHVYWYRQLPEEGLKFMVYLQKENIIDESGMPKERFSAEFPKEGPSILRIQQVVRGDSAAYFCASSARGTGDQPQHFGDGTRLSIL.